The clone carrying this T cell receptor beta chain was found a few times. The record originates from a study of T cells in Graves' hyperthyroidism and ophthalmopathy. As for the study in general: Specimen type is peripheral blood, collected at initial diagnosis prior to any treatment.

This CDR3 region has 17 residues. Per germline, CDR1 ENHRY and CDR2 SYGVKD. V was pared by 11 bases and J by 6 bases, with 29 bases between. The investigators amplified TCR beta CDR3 regions from RNA transcripts. Using the HTBI primer set, a first-round RT-PCR was run on the TCR CDR3. In TCRdb, the multiplex PCR reads were re-called with MiXCR into one record per CDR3 protein. The table includes roughly 570,000 distinct CDR3 sequences, about 15% detected once. Exclusion of patients followed from uncontrolled infection, other autoimmune disease, pregnancy or lactation. From approximately 9.5 ml of fresh peripheral blood, PBMCs were isolated.

The sequenced material came from blood. This sequence originates from a woman younger than 45 with Graves' hyperthyroidism. The V call is TRBV10-3, the J call TRBJ2-1, with TRBD2 as a possible D gene (6 bases). CDR3 sequence reads: CASAGYAAGPSANEQFF. CDR3 DNA: TGTGCCTCCGCCGGCTATGCGGCGGGGCCCTCCGCCAATGAGCAGTTCTTC.